This T cell receptor beta chain came from a study of shared clonotypes between healthy human individuals. This clone showed up just once. Its antigen is not identified. The genomic DNA of each subset was split evenly across several immunoSEQ plates. The protocol was immunoSEQ multiplex PCR, while the TCRdb copy is restricted to in-frame clones and leaves out a portion. The data hold more than 2 million clones, with more than 90% observed a single time. General study results and limits: Non-shared clonotypes showed lower generation probabilities than clonotypes common to all four donors. Relative to memory subsets, naive subsets generally showed larger estimated richness.

CDR1 and CDR2 from the germline V gene are SGHVS and FQNEAQ. The CDR3 covers 15 residues. V lost 5 bases to trimming and J lost 3 bases; unmatched junction nucleotides: 7. The source of this sequence is a man aged 18-30 years in good health. This rearrangement joins TRBV7-8 to TRBJ2-7; 10 bases line up with TRBD2. The sample comprised naive CD4+ T cells sorted from blood. The subset denotes: CD45RA+ positively selected. The CDR3 is CASSTGTSARYEQYF. DNA for the CDR3: TGTGCCAGCAGCACGGGGACTAGCGCCCGCTACGAGCAGTACTTC.